This T cell receptor beta chain is drawn from a study of blood T cell repertoires in COVID-19. Overall study context: Sample material is recorded as cDNA or gDNA derived from T cells, B-cell-depleted T cells, or PBMCs.

As originally analysed: Amplified reference gene primers provided the basis for estimating nucleated cell counts. Sequenced by immunoSEQ multiplex PCR; TCRdb stores in-frame clones only, minus some. Clone size and V and J calls were adopted from that table, with D and trimming inferred from the DNA. Of 55,000 to 75,000 clones listed, roughly 80% were seen once; the top ten hold roughly 16%. The specimen was peripheral blood. This TCR was recovered from a man older than 75 with active COVID-19.

In nucleotides, the CDR3 is TGTGCCAGCAGTTTATGGCTAGCGGAGAGCTACGAGCAGTACTTC. The encoded protein is CASSLWLAESYEQYF. The chain employs TRBV28 and TRBJ2-7; 7 nucleotides line up with TRBD2. This CDR3 comprises 15 residues. Per germline, CDR1 MDHEN and CDR2 SYDVKM. V shed 0 bases, J shed 3 bases, and the junction held 5 bases outside the gene matches. Using reference TRBV28 and TRBJ2-7 for the parts outside the CDR3, the full variable domain is DVKVTQSSRYLVKRTGEKVFLECVQDMDHENMFWYRQDPGLGLRLIYFSYDVKMKEKGDIPEGYSVSREKKERFSLILESASTNQTSMYLCASSLWLAESYEQYFGPGTRLTVT.